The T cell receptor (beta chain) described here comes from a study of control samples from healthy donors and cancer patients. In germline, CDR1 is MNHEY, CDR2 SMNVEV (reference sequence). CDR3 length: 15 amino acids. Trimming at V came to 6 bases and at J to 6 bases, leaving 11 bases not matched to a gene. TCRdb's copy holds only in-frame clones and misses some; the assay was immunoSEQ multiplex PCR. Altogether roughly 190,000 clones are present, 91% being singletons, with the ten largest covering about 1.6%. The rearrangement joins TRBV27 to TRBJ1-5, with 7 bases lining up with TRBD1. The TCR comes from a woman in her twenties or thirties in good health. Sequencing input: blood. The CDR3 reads CASSPGAGGFQPQHF. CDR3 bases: TGTGCCAGCAGCCCGGGGGCAGGGGGATTTCAGCCCCAGCATTTT.